This is a list of T cell receptor beta chains from one sample in a study of blood T cell repertoires in COVID-19. Sequenced by immunoSEQ multiplex PCR; TCRdb stores in-frame clones only, minus some. Here the sample spans about 380,000 clones, less than 90% being singletons. Sequenced material: PBMCs or T cells enriched from blood (not recorded which). The receptors were sampled from a woman aged 25 to 45 who had recovered from COVID-19. The CDR3 runs from the conserved cysteine through the conserved F or W. Fields, in order: V gene, J gene, D gene, clone size, CDR3 DNA, CDR3 protein. D genes are given only for firm matches. The size of a clone is reported for some rows only, either as once, few or many, or as a class for expanded clones.

V gene: TRBV9; J gene: TRBJ2-3; D gene: NA; clone size: few; CDR3 DNA: TGTGCCAGCAGCGTAGGTCTGGCTCCGGAGGCAGATACGCAGTATTTT; CDR3 protein: CASSVGLAPEADTQYF
V gene: TRBV7-6; J gene: TRBJ2-1; D gene: TRBD2; clone size: once; CDR3 DNA: TGTGCCAGCAGCCCCGGCGGGAGTTGGGGAAATGAGCAGTTCTTC; CDR3 protein: CASSPGGSWGNEQFF
V gene: TRBV5-1; J gene: TRBJ2-3; D gene: TRBD2; clone size: NA; CDR3 DNA: TGCGCCAGCAGCGACTTAGCGGGAGTGACGACTAGCACAGATACGCAGTATTTT; CDR3 protein: CASSDLAGVTTSTDTQYF
V gene: TRBV5-1; J gene: TRBJ2-7; D gene: NA; clone size: NA; CDR3 DNA: TGCGCCAGCAGCTTGGCCCCAGGCTACGAGCAGTACTTC; CDR3 protein: CASSLAPGYEQYF
V gene: TRBV18; J gene: TRBJ2-7; D gene: NA; clone size: once; CDR3 DNA: TGTGCCAGCTCACCACCGAGCCGGGACAACGAGCAGTACTTC; CDR3 protein: CASSPPSRDNEQYF
V gene: TRBV7-2; J gene: TRBJ1-5; D gene: NA; clone size: NA; CDR3 DNA: TGTGCCAGCAGCTTTGAAGGAGAACAGCCCCAGCATTTT; CDR3 protein: CASSFEGEQPQHF
V gene: TRBV2; J gene: TRBJ1-1; D gene: TRBD1; clone size: NA; CDR3 DNA: TGTGCCAGCAGTTCCTCTCCGGACAGGGGGATGGCCACTGAAGCTTTCTTT; CDR3 protein: CASSSSPDRGMATEAFF
V gene: TRBV5-8; J gene: TRBJ2-1; D gene: TRBD2; clone size: NA; CDR3 DNA: TGTGCCAGCAGCCCCGGGCTAGCGGGTTACAATGAGCAGTTCTTC; CDR3 protein: CASSPGLAGYNEQFF
V gene: TRBV19; J gene: TRBJ2-3; D gene: NA; clone size: once; CDR3 DNA: TGTGCCAGTAGTATTCTTGGCGGGGTTAGCACAGATACGCAGTATTTT; CDR3 protein: CASSILGGVSTDTQYF
V gene: TRBV19; J gene: TRBJ2-4; D gene: NA; clone size: NA; CDR3 DNA: TGTGCCAGTAGTATAGCCGGCCGGGATAAAAACATTCAGTACTTC; CDR3 protein: CASSIAGRDKNIQYF
V gene: TRBV7-9; J gene: TRBJ2-5; D gene: TRBD1; clone size: NA; CDR3 DNA: TGTGCCAGCAGCTTGGGGACAGGGACAGAGACCCAGTACTTC; CDR3 protein: CASSLGTGTETQYF
V gene: TRBV19; J gene: TRBJ1-1; D gene: NA; clone size: NA; CDR3 DNA: TGTGCCAGTAGTATTCTGCCAGGTAATTTCATGAACACTGAAGCTTTCTTT; CDR3 protein: CASSILPGNFMNTEAFF
V gene: TRBV5-1; J gene: TRBJ1-4; D gene: NA; clone size: NA; CDR3 DNA: TGCGCCAGCAGTCGTAGACAGCCGGAAAAACTGTTTTTT; CDR3 protein: CASSRRQPEKLFF
V gene: TRBV13; J gene: TRBJ1-5; D gene: NA; clone size: few; CDR3 DNA: TGTGCCAGCAGCTTGGCAGGGGTTGGTCAGCCCCAGCATTTT; CDR3 protein: CASSLAGVGQPQHF
V gene: TRBV19; J gene: TRBJ2-7; D gene: TRBD2; clone size: few; CDR3 DNA: TGTGCCAGTAGTACGGGACTAGCGGGAGGGTCCTACGAGCAGTACTTC; CDR3 protein: CASSTGLAGGSYEQYF
V gene: TRBV7-2; J gene: TRBJ2-5; D gene: NA; clone size: NA; CDR3 DNA: TGTGCCAGCAGCTTTTTAGGGGACTACCAAGAGACCCAGTACTTC; CDR3 protein: CASSFLGDYQETQYF
V gene: TRBV28; J gene: TRBJ1-5; D gene: TRBD1; clone size: NA; CDR3 DNA: TGTGCCAGCAGGCCGACAGGGTTTCAGCCCCAGCATTTT; CDR3 protein: CASRPTGFQPQHF
V gene: TRBV29-1; J gene: TRBJ1-1; D gene: NA; clone size: NA; CDR3 DNA: TGCAGCGTTGAAGACAGTTTGAACACTGAAGCTTTCTTT; CDR3 protein: CSVEDSLNTEAFF
V gene: TRBV28; J gene: TRBJ2-5; D gene: NA; clone size: NA; CDR3 DNA: TGTGCCAGCAGTCGAACTAGGCCACAAGAGACCCAGTACTTC; CDR3 protein: CASSRTRPQETQYF
V gene: TRBV6-5; J gene: TRBJ1-1; D gene: TRBD1; clone size: NA; CDR3 DNA: TGTGCCAGCAGACTAGAGGGGGCAGAGAACACTGAAGCTTTCTTT; CDR3 protein: CASRLEGAENTEAFF
V gene: TRBV10-3; J gene: TRBJ1-1; D gene: NA; clone size: NA; CDR3 DNA: TGTGCCATCAGGCCGGGGGGATCTGAAGCTTTCTTT; CDR3 protein: CAIRPGGSEAFF
V gene: TRBV12-1; J gene: TRBJ1-4; D gene: NA; clone size: NA; CDR3 DNA: TGTGCCAGCAGTGGGGGGGCAGGGGATGAAAAACTGTTTTTT; CDR3 protein: CASSGGAGDEKLFF
V gene: TRBV6-1; J gene: TRBJ1-1; D gene: NA; clone size: NA; CDR3 DNA: TGTGCCAGCAGTGAAGCCGGGGGGTGGGCTGAAGCTTTCTTT; CDR3 protein: CASSEAGGWAEAFF
V gene: TRBV27; J gene: TRBJ1-6; D gene: TRBD1; clone size: NA; CDR3 DNA: TGTGCCAGCAGTTTAAATATCGACAGGGAATCACCCCTCCACTTT; CDR3 protein: CASSLNIDRESPLHF
V gene: TRBV19; J gene: TRBJ2-7; D gene: NA; clone size: NA; CDR3 DNA: TGTGCCAGTAGTATAACTCCTCGAGCGGATATCTCCTACGAGCAGTACTTC; CDR3 protein: CASSITPRADISYEQYF
V gene: TRBV12-5; J gene: TRBJ2-1; D gene: TRBD1; clone size: NA; CDR3 DNA: TGTGCTAGTGGTTTAGAATTGGTGACAGGGGGTGTAAATGAGCAGTTCTTC; CDR3 protein: CASGLELVTGGVNEQFF
V gene: TRBV7-9; J gene: TRBJ1-1; D gene: NA; clone size: NA; CDR3 DNA: TGTGCCAGCATCGACCGGGACACCTTGAACACTGAAGCTTTCTTT; CDR3 protein: CASIDRDTLNTEAFF
V gene: TRBV3-1/TRBV3-2; J gene: TRBJ2-1; D gene: NA; clone size: once; CDR3 DNA: TGTGCCAGCAGCCAAGTTGTTGGGGCAGGCGGCCATGAGCAGTTCTTC; CDR3 protein: CASSQVVGAGGHEQFF
V gene: TRBV5-4; J gene: TRBJ2-7; D gene: NA; clone size: NA; CDR3 DNA: TGTGCCAGCAGCTTGGGTCAGGGTAGGTCCCACGAGCAGTACTTC; CDR3 protein: CASSLGQGRSHEQYF
V gene: TRBV2; J gene: TRBJ1-1; D gene: NA; clone size: NA; CDR3 DNA: TGTGCCAGCAATGGAAAGGGACAGAACACTGAAGCTTTCTTT; CDR3 protein: CASNGKGQNTEAFF
V gene: TRBV4-1; J gene: TRBJ2-2; D gene: NA; clone size: NA; CDR3 DNA: TGCGCCAGCAGCCATCCCGGGAGAGGCCATTCGAACACCGGGGAGCTGTTTTTT; CDR3 protein: CASSHPGRGHSNTGELFF
V gene: TRBV18; J gene: TRBJ1-2; D gene: TRBD1; clone size: NA; CDR3 DNA: TGTGCCAGCTCCCTAAAGGCAGGGGGCATAGGCTACACCTTC; CDR3 protein: CASSLKAGGIGYTF